This TCR beta chain was retrieved from a study of T cells in localized non-small cell lung cancer (TCRdb year 2020). General notes on the study: T cell repertoires of approximately 250 early-stage NSCLC patients were analyzed, with tumors being compared against uninvolved tumor-adjacent lungs. The cohort comprised around 250 treatment-naïve NSCLC patients with resected, localized lung tumors. Of the NSCLC patients, 129 were male and approximately 99 were female, and the mean age was approximately 64 years.

The immunoSEQ Assay was used to sequence TCR beta CDR3 regions from DNA. Per the authors' processing: T cell density was computed as TCR beta template counts normalized to usable DNA estimated by amplifying housekeeping genes. Richness was estimated using the preseqR package, with extrapolation to 400,000 templates for PBMC samples and to 120,000 templates for tissue samples. Clonality was calculated as one minus Pielou's evenness. Differential abundance testing on productive amino-acid clonotypes, with a minimum total count of 5 and an alpha of 0.1, was used to identify tissue-enriched TCRs. The Jaccard Index and the Morisita Overlap Index were used to measure repertoire overlap between compartments. GLIPH grouped TCR beta CDR3s together with public tetramer-defined viral CDR3s, and a viral motif had to include at least three viral sequences and also show V-gene enrichment. TCRdb holds this immuneACCESS table with in-frame rearrangements only. Some clones are missing; in checked studies, unresolved V genes explain under half, and the rest has no known cause. That table supplies the V and J calls and clone size; D and trimming were determined from the DNA. The sample records some 22,000 clones, approximately 84% of which are singletons. The ten largest clones add up to about 29% of the sample.

The research as a whole found: Longer overall survival was associated with higher T cell density in blood, whereas shorter survival was associated with higher clonality in adjacent lung. A median of about 55 of the top 100 tumor clones were detected in paired uninvolved adjacent lung, and around 30 of these tumor clones were also found among the top 100 clones of the paired uninvolved adjacent lung. Because multi-region tumor sequencing was not done, intratumor heterogeneity could not be ruled out. Because the study design was exploratory, TCR variables were selected using unadjusted p-values without false-discovery rate correction. The highest T cell clonality was observed in uninvolved tumor-adjacent lung, where clonality exceeded that of tumor, suggesting that antigenic responses were more focused in uninvolved tumor-adjacent lung.

Concerning this clone itself: There is no known antigen for this receptor. Qualities for individual bases were not recorded, and no much larger clone is one base off.

At diagnosis, peripheral blood, uninvolved tumor-adjacent lung and tumor were collected and were preserved as a mix of fresh-frozen and FFPE material. For TCR repertoire profiling, the blood samples were analyzed as peripheral blood mononuclear cells. The sequencing here drew on peripheral blood, taken before any cancer treatment. The sequence was obtained from a male donor at least 60 years old with stage I squamous cell lung carcinoma.

The DNA reads as follows: TGTGCCAGCAGCCCTTCCTCGACAGGGGTCACAGATACGCAGTATTTT. Its protein product is CASSPSSTGVTDTQYF. This chain is built from TRBV7-2 and TRBJ2-3, with 8 bases in between that match TRBD1. Trimming removed 5 bases from V and 2 bases from J; the gene matches leave 9 bases unexplained. The CDR3 has 16 amino acids, counting the end cysteine and phenylalanine. CDR3 DNA only is kept here, 48 bases in frame from base 1. CDR1 and CDR2, looked up from the germline V gene, are SGHTA and FQGNSA. The full variable domain, completed from the reference TRBV7-2 and TRBJ2-3 proteins outside the CDR3, reads GAGVSQSPSNKVTEKGKDVELRCDPISGHTALYWYRQSLGQGLEFLIYFQGNSAPDKSGLPSDRFSAERTGGSVSTLTIQRTQQEDSAVYLCASSPSSTGVTDTQYFGPGTRLTVL.